Sequencing of this TCR beta chain was carried out in a study of cytomegalovirus exposure and HLA in healthy donors. Study information: Assignment to the Caucasian-associated ancestry cluster applied to more than 75% of the approximately 390 genotyped donors.

Note on this clone: Its target is unknown.

The germline CDR1 and CDR2 sequences are SEHNR and FQNEAQ (reference sequence). V lost 5 bases, J lost 7 bases, and 6 bases lay in between. The CDR3 covers 11 residues. Both 60 Vbeta primers and 13 Jbeta primers went into the PCR. Libraries were prepared by immunoSEQ multiplex PCR; TCRdb keeps only in-frame clonotypes and omits some of them. The sample shows under 250,000 clones, about 80% of them seen only once. General study results and limits: The authors later found TCR association rates varying by HLA locus, with DRB1 most and HLA-C fewest. Later analysis showed most CMV-associated TCR beta chains appearing HLA-restricted.

This sequence originates from a woman in her sixties or seventies in good health and CMV-seropositive. The genes are TRBV7-9 and TRBJ2-1; maybe TRBD1 (5 bases). Sequencing used PBMCs. CDR3 amino acids: CASSPGNEQFF. The CDR3 bases are TGTGCCAGCAGCCCAGGGAATGAGCAGTTCTTC.